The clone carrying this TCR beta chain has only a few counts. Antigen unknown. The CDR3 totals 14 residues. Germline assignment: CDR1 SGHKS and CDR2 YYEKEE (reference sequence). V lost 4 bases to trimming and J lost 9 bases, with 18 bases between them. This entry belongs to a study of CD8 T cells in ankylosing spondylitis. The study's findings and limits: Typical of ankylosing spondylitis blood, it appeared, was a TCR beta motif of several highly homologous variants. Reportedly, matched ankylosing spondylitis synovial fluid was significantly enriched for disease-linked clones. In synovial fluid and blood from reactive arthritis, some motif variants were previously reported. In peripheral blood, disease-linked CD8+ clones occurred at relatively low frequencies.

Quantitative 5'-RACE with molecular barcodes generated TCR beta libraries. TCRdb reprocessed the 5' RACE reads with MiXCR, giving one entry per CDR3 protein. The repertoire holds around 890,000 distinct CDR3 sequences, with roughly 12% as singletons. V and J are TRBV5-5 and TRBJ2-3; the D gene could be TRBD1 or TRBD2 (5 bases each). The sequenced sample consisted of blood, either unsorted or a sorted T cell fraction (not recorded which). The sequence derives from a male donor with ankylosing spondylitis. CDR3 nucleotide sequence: TGTGCCAGCAGCACTGGGGACGGTACGGGAACGCAGTATTTT. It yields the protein CASSTGDGTGTQYF.